This T cell receptor (beta chain) comes out of a study of OX40 agonist ivuxolimab in advanced cancers. With regard to the full study: Ivuxolimab was an agonistic, fully human IgG2 monoclonal antibody directed against OX40 (CD134), a costimulatory receptor. Intravenous ivuxolimab was administered to patients every 2 weeks at six dose levels: 0.01, 0.1, 0.3, 1.5, 3 and 10 mg/kg. Of the roughly 52 dose-escalation patients, hepatocellular carcinoma was present in approximately 20, melanoma in approximately 15, renal cell carcinoma in 9 and head and neck cancer in 9. The dose-escalation cohort was about 86% male with a mean age of about 65 years, ranging from roughly 23 to 80. Prior anti-PD-1, anti-PD-L1 or anti-CTLA-4 therapy was permitted, and checkpoint inhibitors had been received by 30% to 40% of dose-escalation patients. Partial responses occurred in three dose-escalation patients: two with cutaneous melanoma and one with hepatocellular carcinoma. The point of sequencing TCRbeta in the periphery was to test whether ivuxolimab changed TCR sequence diversity and drove clonal T-cell expansion. The paper reports the monotherapy dose-escalation portion (N of about 54 patients) of the phase I ivuxolimab trial. What the study reported, not specific to this receptor: Clonal expansion of both CD4+ and CD8+ blood T cells was observed from baseline to week 6 at doses 0.1 to 3.0 mg/kg. After ivuxolimab, more expanded clones were found on average in CD8+ T cells than in CD4+ T cells. In the 0.1-3.0 mg/kg groups, partial responders had among the lowest normalized peripheral clonal expansion, particularly in CD8+ T cells. Low levels of normalized T-cell clonal expansion were also seen in some patients who did not respond. The antigen specificity of the peripheral T cells that underwent clonal expansion was not determined.

Relative to germline, V is missing 7 bases and J is missing 1 base, with 7 bases of the junction outside any gene match. The germline V gene gives CDR1 as SGHRS and CDR2 as YFSETQ. Taken from cysteine to phenylalanine, the CDR3 has 14 residues. Only the CDR3 DNA is retained, 42 bases long and in frame from the first base. Patients with a history of autoimmune disease or receiving systemic immunosuppression were excluded from the trial. Peripheral blood for TCR sequencing was collected from all dose cohorts at baseline, on cycle 4 day 1, and on cycle 7 day 1. The samples were drawn from a first-in-human, open-label, multicenter phase I dose-escalation trial of ivuxolimab. The trial enrolled adults with locally advanced or metastatic head and neck squamous cell, hepatocellular, melanoma or renal cell carcinoma. Before TCR sequencing, CD4+ T cells and CD8+ T cells were sorted from peripheral blood as separate populations.

As for this clone: Its recognized antigen is unknown. No qualities accompany the bases; no much larger clone lies one base away.

To sequence the TCRbeta CDR3 region, genomic DNA was isolated from the sorted cells. The immunoSEQ Assay was used to sequence the TCRbeta CDR3 regions. The clones in this table, taken by TCRdb from immuneACCESS, are in-frame only. Not every clone is retained; where verified, under half of the shortfall comes from an unresolved V gene, and the cause of the rest is unknown. The sample data list more than 50,000 clones, and about nine tenths of these were observed just once. More than 1.5% of the sample is held by the ten biggest clonotypes. This clonotype originated in an adult with an advanced solid tumor such as melanoma, head and neck, liver or kidney cancer. The rearranged segments are TRBV5-1 and TRBJ2-5; 7 of the junction bases match TRBD2. Sequencing was performed on CD4+ or CD8+ T cells sorted from blood, taken in a trial of the OX40 agonist ivuxolimab. Here is the DNA: TGCGCCAGCGGGATCCCTAGCGGCCAAGAGACCCAGTACTTC. This is translated as CASGIPSGQETQYF. Extended through the reference TRBV5-1 and TRBJ2-5 proteins, this CDR3 yields the full variable domain: KAGVTQTPRYLIKTRGQQVTLSCSPISGHRSVSWYQQTPGQGLQFLFEYFSETQRNKGNFPGRFSGRQFSNSRSEMNVSTLELGDSALYLCASGIPSGQETQYFGPGTRLLVL.